Sequencing of this T cell receptor beta chain was carried out in a study of technical replicates of blood from a few donors. The V gene's germline CDR1 is SGHNT and CDR2 YYREEE (reference sequence). V lost 4 bases to trimming and J lost 2 bases, with 12 bases between them. The CDR3 runs 14 residues. This clone came up a few times. Only in-frame clones appear in the TCRdb table, and some are missing; sequencing was by immunoSEQ multiplex PCR. Of under 85,000 clones in the sample, 96% were seen once. The rearrangement links TRBV5-4 to TRBJ1-1; D not certain. The receptor was isolated from a human donor in good health. The sequenced material came from T cells isolated from PBMCs. The CDR3 spells CASSRSDPNTEAFF. The DNA for the CDR3 is TGTGCCAGCAGCCGCAGCGATCCCAACACTGAAGCTTTCTTT.